This T cell receptor beta chain was sequenced for a study of blood T cells in healthy people across ages. CDR3 size: 16 residues. From germline, CDR1 is MNHEY and CDR2 SVGAGI. V gave up 0 bases and J gave up 4 bases, with 15 bases separating them. Then a second PCR, running roughly 7 to 11 cycles, was carried out with a sample-barcoded 5' primer and a J-beta primer mix. From the 5' RACE reads, TCRdb called clonotypes with MiXCR, one entry per CDR3 protein. The table records approximately 600,000 distinct CDR3 sequences, about 54% of them present only once. The sequence came from a man between 60 and 75 years old in good health. Source material: blood. This chain uses TRBV6-5 with TRBJ1-1; perhaps TRBD1 as D (5 bases). The CDR3 region is CASSYSDLPGGTEAFF. For the CDR3, the DNA is TGTGCCAGCAGTTACTCGGACCTCCCCGGGGGCACTGAAGCTTTCTTT.